This T cell receptor beta chain was recovered during a study of cytomegalovirus exposure and HLA in healthy donors. 60 Vbeta and 13 Jbeta primers were used in PCR. The table came from immunoSEQ multiplex PCR; TCRdb's copy has only in-frame clones and leaves some out. The repertoire includes roughly 54,000 clones, about 71% of them detected once, and around 19% sits in the top ten. The CDR3 totals 13 residues. Trimming cost V 10 bases and J 6 bases, with 16 bases left between them. In germline, CDR1 is SEHNR, CDR2 FQNEAQ (reference sequence). Sequencing was performed on PBMCs. The TCR was taken from a woman aged 55 to 70 in good health and CMV-seropositive. The rearrangement links TRBV7-9 to TRBJ1-5, with a possible D match to TRBD1 (5 bases). In DNA form, the CDR3 reads TGTGCCACCACCCCCCCAGGGTCTCAGCCCCAGCATTTT. This encodes CATTPPGSQPQHF.